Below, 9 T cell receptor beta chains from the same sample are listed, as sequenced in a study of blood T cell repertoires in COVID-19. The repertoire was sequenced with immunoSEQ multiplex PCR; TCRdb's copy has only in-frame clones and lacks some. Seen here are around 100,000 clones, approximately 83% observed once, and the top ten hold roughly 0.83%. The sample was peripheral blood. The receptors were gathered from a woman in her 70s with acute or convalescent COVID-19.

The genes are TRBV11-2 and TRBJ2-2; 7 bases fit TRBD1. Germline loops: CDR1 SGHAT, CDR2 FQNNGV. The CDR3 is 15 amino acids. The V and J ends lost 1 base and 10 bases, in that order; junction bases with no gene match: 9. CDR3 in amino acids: CASSLAGQIQAELFF. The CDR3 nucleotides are TGTGCCAGCAGCTTAGCGGGACAGATCCAAGCGGAGCTGTTTTTT.

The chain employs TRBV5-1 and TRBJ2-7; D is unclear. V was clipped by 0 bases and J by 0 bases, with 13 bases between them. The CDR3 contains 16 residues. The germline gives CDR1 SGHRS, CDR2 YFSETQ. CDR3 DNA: TGCGCCAGCAGCTTGGCCGAAACACTAAGCTCCTACGAGCAGTACTTC. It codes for CASSLAETLSSYEQYF.

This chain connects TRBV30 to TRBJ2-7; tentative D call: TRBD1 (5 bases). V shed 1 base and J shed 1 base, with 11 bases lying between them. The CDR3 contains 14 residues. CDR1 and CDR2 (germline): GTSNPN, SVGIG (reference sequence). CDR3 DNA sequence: TGTGCCTGGAGTGGACAGCCCGCATCCTACGAGCAGTACTTC. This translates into CAWSGQPASYEQYF. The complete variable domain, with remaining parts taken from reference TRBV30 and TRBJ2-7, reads SQTIHQWPATLVQPVGSPLSLECTVEGTSNPNLYWYRQAAGRGLQLLFYSVGIGQISSEVPQNLSASRPQDRQFILSSKKLLLSDSGFYLCAWSGQPASYEQYFGPGTRLTVT.

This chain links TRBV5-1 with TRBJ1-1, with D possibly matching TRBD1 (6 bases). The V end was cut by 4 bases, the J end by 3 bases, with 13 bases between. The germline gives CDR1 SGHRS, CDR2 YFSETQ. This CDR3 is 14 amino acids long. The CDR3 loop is CASSVGGQDTEAFF. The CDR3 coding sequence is TGCGCCAGCAGCGTCGGGGGGCAGGACACTGAAGCTTTCTTT.

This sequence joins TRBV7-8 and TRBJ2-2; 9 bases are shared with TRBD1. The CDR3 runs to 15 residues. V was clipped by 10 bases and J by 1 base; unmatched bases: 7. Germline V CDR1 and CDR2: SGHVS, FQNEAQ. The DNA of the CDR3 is TGTGCCATAGAAGCGGGACAGGGGAACACCGGGGAGCTGTTTTTT. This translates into CAIEAGQGNTGELFF.

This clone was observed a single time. The CDR3 spells CASSFGANTDTQYF. The CDR3 DNA is TGTGCCAGCAGCTTCGGAGCCAACACAGATACGCAGTATTTT. The chain is built from TRBV9 and TRBJ2-3; no firm D call. Germline CDR1 is SGDLS and CDR2 is YYNGEE. Trimming removed 4 bases at V and 2 bases at J, with 11 bases between. The CDR3 spans 14 residues.

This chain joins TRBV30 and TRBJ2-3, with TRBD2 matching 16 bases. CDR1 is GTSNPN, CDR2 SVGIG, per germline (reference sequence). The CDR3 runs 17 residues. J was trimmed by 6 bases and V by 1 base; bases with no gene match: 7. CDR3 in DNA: TGTGCCTGGAGTGGTCCGGGACTAGCGGGAGGGTGGGATACGCAGTATTTT. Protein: CAWSGPGLAGGWDTQYF.

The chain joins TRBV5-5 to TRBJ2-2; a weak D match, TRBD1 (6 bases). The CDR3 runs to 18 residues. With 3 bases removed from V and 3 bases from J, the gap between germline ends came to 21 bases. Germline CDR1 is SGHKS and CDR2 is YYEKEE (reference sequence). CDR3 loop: CASSSLAGTKLDTGELFF. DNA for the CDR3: TGTGCCAGCAGCTCCCTCGCCGGGACAAAGCTTGACACCGGGGAGCTGTTTTTT.

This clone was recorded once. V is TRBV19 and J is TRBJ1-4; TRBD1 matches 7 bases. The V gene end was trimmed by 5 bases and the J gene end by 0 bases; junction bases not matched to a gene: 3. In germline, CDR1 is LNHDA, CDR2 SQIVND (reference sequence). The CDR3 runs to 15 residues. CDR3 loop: CASSSQGATNEKLFF. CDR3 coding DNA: TGTGCCAGTAGTTCCCAGGGGGCAACTAATGAAAAACTGTTTTTT.